This TCR beta chain was found in a study of T cells in Graves' hyperthyroidism and ophthalmopathy. Findings and caveats of the study: Blood shared most expanded thyroid clonotypes above 0.001.

Lactation, pregnancy, other autoimmune disease or uncontrolled infection led to exclusion of patients. Remarks on this clonotype: Antigen: not known.

Researchers took RNA transcripts and amplified the TCR beta CDR3 regions from them. Primed by the HTBI set, a first-round RT-PCR was run on the TCR CDR3. MiXCR, applied by TCRdb to the multiplex PCR reads, yields one record per CDR3 protein. The profile covers roughly 500,000 distinct CDR3 sequences, with 35% to 55% appearing a single time and around 20% taken by the ten largest. The sequenced sample consisted of peripheral blood or thyroid tissue (not recorded which). This clonotype originated in an adult woman with Graves' disease, either hyperthyroidism or ophthalmopathy (not recorded which).

In nucleotides, the CDR3 is TGTGCCAGCAGGTTAAGCTCCTACAATGAGCAGTTCTTC. It specifies CASRLSSYNEQFF. The chain couples TRBV6-1 to TRBJ2-1; the D is unclear. V lost 6 bases to trimming and J lost 0 bases, with 6 bases between them. CDR1 and CDR2 (germline): MNHNS, SASEGT. The length of the CDR3 is 13 residues.